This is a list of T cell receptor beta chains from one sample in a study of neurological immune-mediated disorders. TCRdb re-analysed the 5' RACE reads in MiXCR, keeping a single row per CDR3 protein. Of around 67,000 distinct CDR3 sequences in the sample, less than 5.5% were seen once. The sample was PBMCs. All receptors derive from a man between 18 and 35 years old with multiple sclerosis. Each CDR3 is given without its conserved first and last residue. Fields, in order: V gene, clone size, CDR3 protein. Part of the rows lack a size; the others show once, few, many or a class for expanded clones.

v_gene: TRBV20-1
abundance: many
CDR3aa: SATPTSGSTDTQY

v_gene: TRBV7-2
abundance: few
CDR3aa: ASSTLRTGELF

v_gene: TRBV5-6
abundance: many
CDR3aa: ASSLGLTSSGETQY

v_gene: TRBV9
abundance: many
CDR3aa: ASSNSPRSGVSGAGELF

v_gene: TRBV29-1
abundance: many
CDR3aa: SASGRSDTDTQY

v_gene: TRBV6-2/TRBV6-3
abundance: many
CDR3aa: ASSYSDGGRRKKLF

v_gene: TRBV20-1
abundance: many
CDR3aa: SASLAVTDTQY

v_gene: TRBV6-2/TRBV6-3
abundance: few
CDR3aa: ASSWGVDTGELF

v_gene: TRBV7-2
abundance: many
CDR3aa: ASSLRAGASYEQY

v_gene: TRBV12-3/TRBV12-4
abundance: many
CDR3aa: ASSRDSYEQY

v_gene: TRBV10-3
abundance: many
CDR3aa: AISGTANEKLF

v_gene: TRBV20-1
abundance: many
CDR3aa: SAGGLAADTQY

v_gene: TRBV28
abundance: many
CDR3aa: ASSDPPGGYNEQF

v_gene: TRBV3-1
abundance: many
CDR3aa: ASSRKDSSQNTEAF

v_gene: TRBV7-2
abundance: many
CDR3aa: ASSSRVFTEAF

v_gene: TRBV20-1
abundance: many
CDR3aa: SARTSGKQF

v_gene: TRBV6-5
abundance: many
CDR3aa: ASSPGTGPYGYT

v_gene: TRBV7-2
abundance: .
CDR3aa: ASSFRDLSLSGANVLT

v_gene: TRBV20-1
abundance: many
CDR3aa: RPGTGSYEQY

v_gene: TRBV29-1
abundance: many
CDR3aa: SVVGLAGHEQY

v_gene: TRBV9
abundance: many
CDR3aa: ASSSGGTPNSYEQY

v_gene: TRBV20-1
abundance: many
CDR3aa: SASGSKDRLYGYT

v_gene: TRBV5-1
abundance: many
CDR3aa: ASSLSSFTDTQY

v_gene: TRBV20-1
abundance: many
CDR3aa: SRSLGTEAF

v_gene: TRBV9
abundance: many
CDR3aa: ASSARDSFYEQY

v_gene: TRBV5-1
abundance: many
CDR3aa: ASTLAHLLGETQY

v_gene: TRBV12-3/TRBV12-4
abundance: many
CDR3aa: ASSFYRNTEAF

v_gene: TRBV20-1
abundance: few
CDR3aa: SAPGESSYEQY

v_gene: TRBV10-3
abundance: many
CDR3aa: AIRDSYEQY

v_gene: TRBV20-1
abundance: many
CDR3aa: SAVSGRRPYEQY

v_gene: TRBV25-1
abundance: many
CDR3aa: ASSLDRLRPGELF

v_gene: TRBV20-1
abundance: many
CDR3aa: SARNLAGVGEQF

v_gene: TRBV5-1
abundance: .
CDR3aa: ASSGSGTGKA

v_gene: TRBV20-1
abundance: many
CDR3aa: SAHSALTLYEQY

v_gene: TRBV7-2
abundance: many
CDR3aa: ASSLVPGQSGNTIY

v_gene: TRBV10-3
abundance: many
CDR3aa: AISKRGLADTQY

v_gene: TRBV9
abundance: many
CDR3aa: ASSVGPAAGNTIY

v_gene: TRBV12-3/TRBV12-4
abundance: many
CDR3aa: ASSPPGPGELF

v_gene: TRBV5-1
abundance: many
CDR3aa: ASSAPVGPNTGELF

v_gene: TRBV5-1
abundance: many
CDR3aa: ASSLLPGDSNQPQN

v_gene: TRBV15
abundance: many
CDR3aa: ATSPGRMAGD

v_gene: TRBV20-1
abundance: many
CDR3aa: SAPGHKNIQY

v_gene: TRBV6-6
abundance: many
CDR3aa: ASSGGTEAYEQY

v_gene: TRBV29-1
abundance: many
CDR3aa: SVEDRQGSETQY

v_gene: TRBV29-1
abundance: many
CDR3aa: SAETSGGQETQY

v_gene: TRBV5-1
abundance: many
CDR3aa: ASSSQGSGANVLT

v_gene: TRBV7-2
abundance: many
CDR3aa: ASSSRADTGELF